Below, 21 T cell receptor beta chains from the same sample are listed, as sequenced in a study of shared clonotypes between healthy human individuals. The protocol was immunoSEQ multiplex PCR, while the TCRdb copy is restricted to in-frame clones and leaves out a portion. The top ten hold 1.5% to 2% of the sample, which has 550,000 to 800,000 clones, approximately 79% seen once. Sequencing used memory CD4+ T cells sorted from blood. Specified subset: CD45RA-negative fraction. The source of these receptors is a woman in her twenties or thirties in good health.

The rearrangement links TRBV19 to TRBJ2-2; 12 positions match TRBD1. Trimming at V came to 5 bases and at J to 6 bases, leaving 7 bases not matched to a gene. Germline V gene data show CDR1 as LNHDA and CDR2 as SQIVND (reference sequence). This CDR3 spans 16 amino acids. CDR3 bases: TGTGCCAGTAGTTTCCGGGACAGGGGGCGTCCCGGGGAGCTGTTTTTT. This gives the protein CASSFRDRGRPGELFF.

The table lists this clone with many counts. The chain has TRBV28 and TRBJ1-5; 8 bases line up with TRBD1. V lost 0 bases, J lost 2 bases, and 3 bases stayed unmatched. The germline gives CDR1 MDHEN, CDR2 SYDVKM. The CDR3 runs to 16 residues. CDR3 nucleotide sequence: TGTGCCAGCAGTTTATGGACAGGGGACGGCAATCAGCCCCAGCATTTT. Its translation is CASSLWTGDGNQPQHF.

This clone was observed many times. The chain uses TRBV11-2 and TRBJ2-7; D possibly corresponds to TRBD1 (5 bases). This CDR3 comprises 16 residues. Germline-derived CDR1 and CDR2 are SGHAT and FQNNGV. V was pared by 1 base and J by 5 bases, with 18 bases between. The CDR3 sequence: CASSLVLETGAHEQYF. The CDR3 DNA is TGTGCCAGCAGCTTAGTTTTAGAAACAGGTGCCCACGAGCAGTACTTC. The full variable domain, completed using reference TRBV11-2 and TRBJ2-7, is EAGVAQSPRYKIIEKRQSVAFWCNPISGHATLYWYQQILGQGPKLLIQFQNNGVVDDSQLPKDRFSAERLKGVDSTLKIQPAKLEDSAVYLCASSLVLETGAHEQYFGPGTRLTVT.

This chain connects TRBV6-1 to TRBJ1-2; D is undetermined. Trimming left V 5 bases short and J 3 bases short, with 13 bases between. Germline CDR1 reads MNHNS; CDR2 reads SASEGT. The CDR3 is 14 amino acids. CDR3 in amino acids: CASSLLPKDYGYTF. The CDR3 region has the DNA TGTGCCAGCAGTCTCCTCCCCAAGGACTATGGCTACACCTTC.

V and J are TRBV6-5 and TRBJ2-1, with D unresolved. CDR3 length: 13 amino acids. Trimming cost V 6 bases and J 8 bases, with 14 bases left between them. In germline, CDR1 is MNHEY, CDR2 SVGAGI. CDR3 nucleotides: TGTGCCAGCAGCGTCGAGTTGGGCTATGAGCAGTTCTTC. It encodes CASSVELGYEQFF.

This chain uses TRBV7-6 with TRBJ1-2; D perhaps matches TRBD1 (6 bases). CDR1 and CDR2 (germline): SGHVS, FNYEAQ. V shed 2 bases and J shed 3 bases, with 7 bases lying between them. The CDR3 is 13 residues long. CDR3 region: CASSLYRDYGYTF. The DNA for the CDR3 is TGTGCCAGCAGCTTATACAGGGACTATGGCTACACCTTC.

The gene calls are TRBV14 and TRBJ2-1, with 11 bases aligning to TRBD2. The CDR3 length is 15 residues. The germline V gene has CDR1 SGHDN and CDR2 FVKESK. V was clipped by 4 bases and J by 3 bases; unmatched bases: 2. The CDR3 region has the DNA TGTGCCAGCAGCCTCGGGACTAGCGGCTACAATGAGCAGTTCTTC. This sequence encodes CASSLGTSGYNEQFF.

This clone showed up just once. This sequence joins TRBV5-1 and TRBJ2-1; the D gene is possibly TRBD2 (5 bases). Trimming shortened V by 6 bases and J by 6 bases, and 13 bases separated the two germline ends. Germline assignment: CDR1 SGHRS and CDR2 YFSETQ. The length of the CDR3 is 13 residues. The CDR3 spells CASKELVANEQFF. CDR3 nucleotide sequence: TGCGCCAGCAAGGAACTAGTCGCCAATGAGCAGTTCTTC.

This chain uses TRBV5-1 with TRBJ1-5; D is uncertain. The CDR3 loop spans 15 amino acids. The germline V gene encodes CDR1 SGHRS and CDR2 YFSETQ. Trimming stripped 4 bases from V and 5 bases from J, with 16 bases between. CDR3 sequence reads: CASSVLGRGDQPQHF. CDR3 DNA sequence: TGCGCCAGCAGCGTATTAGGACGGGGAGATCAGCCCCAGCATTTT.

The rearrangement joins TRBV12-2 to TRBJ2-1. TRBV12-2 is deemed a pseudogene. The CDR3 has 21 amino acids. The CDR3 DNA reads as TGTGCAAGTCGCATTAGAGGGGCGGCCCTTTTCCAACCCCCCCCTTGCAATGAGCAGTTCTTC. This translates into CASRIRGAALFQPPPCNEQFF.

The genes are TRBV10-1 and TRBJ2-1; D is perhaps TRBD1 or TRBD2 (5 bases each). This CDR3 is built from 17 residues. Between the trimmed V and J ends, which lost 6 bases and 6 bases, there was a span of 24 bases. From germline, CDR1 is WNHNN and CDR2 SYGVQD (reference sequence). The CDR3 DNA reads as TGCGCCAGCAGCACCTCCGATGCTGGGGCGGCGGGCAATGAGCAGTTCTTC. Its translation is CASSTSDAGAAGNEQFF.

The chain uses TRBV2 and TRBJ2-5; tentative D call: TRBD2 (6 bases). The CDR3 covers 14 residues. V dropped 8 bases and J dropped 4 bases, with 17 bases sitting between them. Per the germline V gene, CDR1 is SNHLY and CDR2 is FYNNEI. CDR3 residues: CASRNAGGGETQYF. For the CDR3, the DNA is TGTGCCAGCCGTAATGCTGGGGGAGGAGAGACCCAGTACTTC.

CDR3 in amino acids: CATSRDQGSEKLFF. The CDR3 DNA sequence: TGTGCCACCAGCAGGGATCAGGGGTCTGAAAAACTGTTTTTT. This rearrangement joins TRBV15 to TRBJ1-4, with a weak D call TRBD1 (6 bases). Trimming cost V 3 bases and J 7 bases, with 12 bases left between them. CDR1 and CDR2 from the germline V gene are LNHNV and YYDKDF (reference sequence). The CDR3 loop spans 14 amino acids.

This clone was found a few times. CDR3: CASSPVGRGTDTQYF. The CDR3 coding sequence is TGTGCCAGCTCACCAGTCGGGAGGGGGACAGATACGCAGTATTTT. This chain connects TRBV18 to TRBJ2-3; 8 bases align to TRBD2. Looked up from germline, CDR1 is KGHSH and CDR2 is LQKENI. After removal of 2 bases from V and 3 bases from J, the junction contained 4 bases not matched to a gene. The CDR3 has 15 residues.

This chain links TRBV5-1 with TRBJ2-7; D is perhaps TRBD2 (5 bases). The ends were cut back, 5 bases at V and 3 bases at J, with 12 bases in the middle. CDR1 SGHRS and CDR2 YFSETQ come from the germline V gene. The CDR3 sequence is 13 residues long. The CDR3 spells CASSGLASYEQYF. For the CDR3, the DNA is TGCGCCAGCAGTGGCCTAGCTAGCTACGAGCAGTACTTC.

This chain connects TRBV11-2 to TRBJ2-1, with 8 bases identical to TRBD2. The J segment lost 6 bases and the V segment lost 4 bases, leaving 5 bases of the junction unmatched. Germline assignment: CDR1 SGHAT and CDR2 FQNNGV. The CDR3 sequence is 14 residues long. The CDR3, as DNA: TGTGCCAGCAGCTGGGCGGGAGGTTTCAATGAGCAGTTCTTC. This translates into CASSWAGGFNEQFF.

This clone was counted between two and nine times. The chain joins TRBV7-2 to TRBJ2-5; the D is unclear. The V gene's germline CDR1 is SGHTA and CDR2 FQGNSA. This CDR3 contains 11 residues. Trimming stripped 5 bases from V and 5 bases from J, with 6 bases between. CDR3 protein: CASSRIETQYF. The CDR3 nucleotides are TGTGCCAGCAGCCGAATTGAGACCCAGTACTTC.

For the CDR3, the DNA is TGTGCCAGCTCACTCCGCAGTACGGGGAACACTGAAGCTTTCTTT. Encoded protein: CASSLRSTGNTEAFF. This chain uses TRBV18 with TRBJ1-1, with D unresolved. Deletions cut 4 bases from V and 1 base from J, with 13 bases between. CDR1 KGHSH and CDR2 LQKENI come from the germline V gene. This CDR3 contains 15 residues. Full variable domain (rest looked up from reference TRBV18 and TRBJ1-1): NAGVMQNPRHLVRRRGQEARLRCSPMKGHSHVYWYRQLPEEGLKFMVYLQKENIIDESGMPKERFSAEFPKEGPSILRIQQVVRGDSAAYFCASSLRSTGNTEAFFGQGTRLTVV.

This clone was seen a handful of times. The CDR3, as DNA: TGTGCCAGCAGCTTAGTAGCTCAGCCCCAGCATTTT. Its protein product is CASSLVAQPQHF. The genes are TRBV7-2 and TRBJ1-5; D remains unclear. Between the trimmed V and J ends, which lost 1 base and 6 bases, there was a span of 4 bases. CDR3 size: 12 residues. The germline V gene encodes CDR1 SGHTA and CDR2 FQGNSA. Complete variable domain (other parts from reference TRBV7-2 and TRBJ1-5): GAGVSQSPSNKVTEKGKDVELRCDPISGHTALYWYRQSLGQGLEFLIYFQGNSAPDKSGLPSDRFSAERTGGSVSTLTIQRTQQEDSAVYLCASSLVAQPQHFGDGTRLSIL.

This chain's CDR3 is CASSHRGEGEQYF. The CDR3 DNA sequence: TGTGCCAGCAGCCACCGCGGAGAGGGCGAGCAGTACTTC. The chain joins TRBV27 to TRBJ2-7; TRBD2 might be the D (5 bases). The CDR3 sequence is 13 residues long. The V and J ends lost 6 bases and 6 bases respectively, with 15 bases between them. Germline-derived CDR1 and CDR2 are MNHEY and SMNVEV (reference sequence).

The genes are TRBV7-9 and TRBJ1-1, with D possibly matching TRBD1 (6 bases). This CDR3 spans 16 amino acids. The germline V gene has CDR1 SEHNR and CDR2 FQNEAQ (reference sequence). Trimming cost V 1 base and J 7 bases, with 19 bases left between them. This CDR3 reads CASSLVMGGYGNEAFF. The CDR3 region has the DNA TGTGCCAGCAGCTTAGTTATGGGGGGCTACGGGAATGAAGCTTTCTTT.